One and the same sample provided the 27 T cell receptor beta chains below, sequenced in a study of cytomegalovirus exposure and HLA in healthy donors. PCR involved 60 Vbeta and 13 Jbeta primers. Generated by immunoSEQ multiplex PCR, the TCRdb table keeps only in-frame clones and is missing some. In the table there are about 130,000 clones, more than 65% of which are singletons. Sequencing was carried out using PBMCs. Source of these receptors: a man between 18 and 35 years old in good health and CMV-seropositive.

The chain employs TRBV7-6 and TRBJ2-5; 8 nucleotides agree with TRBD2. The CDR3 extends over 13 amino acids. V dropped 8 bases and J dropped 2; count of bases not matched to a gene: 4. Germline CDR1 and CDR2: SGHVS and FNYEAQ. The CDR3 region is CASAGGGQETQYF. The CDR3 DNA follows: TGTGCCAGCGCCGGGGGGGGGCAAGAGACCCAGTACTTC.

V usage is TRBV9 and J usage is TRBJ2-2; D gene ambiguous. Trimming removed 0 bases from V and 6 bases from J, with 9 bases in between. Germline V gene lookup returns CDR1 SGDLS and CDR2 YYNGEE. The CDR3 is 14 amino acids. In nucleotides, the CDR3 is TGTGCCAGCAGCGTAGGTTCCCGGGCCGGGGAGCTGTTTTTT. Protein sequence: CASSVGSRAGELFF. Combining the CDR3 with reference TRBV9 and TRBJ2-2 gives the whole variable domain DSGVTQTPKHLITATGQRVTLRCSPRSGDLSVYWYQQSLDQGLQFLIQYYNGEERAKGNILERFSAQQFPDLHSELNLSSLELGDSALYFCASSVGSRAGELFFGEGSRLTVL.

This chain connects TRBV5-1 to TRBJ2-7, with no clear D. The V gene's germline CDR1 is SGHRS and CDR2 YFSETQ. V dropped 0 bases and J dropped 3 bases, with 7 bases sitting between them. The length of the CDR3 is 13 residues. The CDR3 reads CASSLALDYEQYF. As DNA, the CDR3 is TGCGCCAGCAGCTTGGCTTTAGACTACGAGCAGTACTTC.

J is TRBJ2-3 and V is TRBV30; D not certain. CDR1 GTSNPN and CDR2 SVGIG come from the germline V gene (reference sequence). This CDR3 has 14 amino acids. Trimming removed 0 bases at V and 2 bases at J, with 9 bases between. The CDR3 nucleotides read TGTGCCTGGAGTGTGGTTGGCAACACAGATACGCAGTATTTT. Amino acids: CAWSVVGNTDTQYF.

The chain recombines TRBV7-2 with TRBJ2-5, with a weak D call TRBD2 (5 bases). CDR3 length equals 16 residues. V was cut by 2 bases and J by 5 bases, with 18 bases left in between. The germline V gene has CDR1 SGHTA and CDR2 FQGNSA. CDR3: CASSLRFGAGLETQYF. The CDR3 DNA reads TGTGCCAGCAGCTTAAGATTCGGTGCAGGACTGGAGACCCAGTACTTC.

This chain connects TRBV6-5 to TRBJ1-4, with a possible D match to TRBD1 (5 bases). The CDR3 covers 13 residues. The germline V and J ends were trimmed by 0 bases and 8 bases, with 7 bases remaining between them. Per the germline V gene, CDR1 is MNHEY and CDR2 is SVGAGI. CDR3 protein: CASSYSPGEKLFF. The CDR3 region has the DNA TGTGCCAGCAGTTACTCTCCAGGGGAAAAACTGTTTTTT.

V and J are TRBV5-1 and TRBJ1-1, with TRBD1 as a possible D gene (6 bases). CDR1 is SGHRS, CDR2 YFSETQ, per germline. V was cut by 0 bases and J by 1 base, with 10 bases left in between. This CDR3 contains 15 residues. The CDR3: CASSLVTGRNTEAFF. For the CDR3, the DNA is TGCGCCAGCAGCTTGGTGACAGGTAGGAACACTGAAGCTTTCTTT.

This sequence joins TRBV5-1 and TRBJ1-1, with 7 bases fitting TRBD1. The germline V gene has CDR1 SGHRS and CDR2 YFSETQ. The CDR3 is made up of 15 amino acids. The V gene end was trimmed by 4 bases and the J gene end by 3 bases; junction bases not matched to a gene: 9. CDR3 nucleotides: TGCGCCAGCAGCGCCACGACAGGGATGGACACTGAAGCTTTCTTT. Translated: CASSATTGMDTEAFF.

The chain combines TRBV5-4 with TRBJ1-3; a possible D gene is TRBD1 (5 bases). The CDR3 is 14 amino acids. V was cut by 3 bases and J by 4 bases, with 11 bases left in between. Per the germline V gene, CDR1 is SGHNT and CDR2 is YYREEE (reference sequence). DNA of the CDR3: TGTGCCAGCAGCTGGCAGGGTTCAGGAAACACCATATATTTT. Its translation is CASSWQGSGNTIYF.

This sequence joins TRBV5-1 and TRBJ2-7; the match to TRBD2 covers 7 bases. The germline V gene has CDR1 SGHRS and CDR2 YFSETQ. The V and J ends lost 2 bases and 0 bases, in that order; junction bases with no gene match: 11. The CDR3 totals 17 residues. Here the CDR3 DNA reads TGCGCCAGCAGCTTTGACGGGGGGACGATACTCTCCTACGAGCAGTACTTC. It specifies CASSFDGGTILSYEQYF.

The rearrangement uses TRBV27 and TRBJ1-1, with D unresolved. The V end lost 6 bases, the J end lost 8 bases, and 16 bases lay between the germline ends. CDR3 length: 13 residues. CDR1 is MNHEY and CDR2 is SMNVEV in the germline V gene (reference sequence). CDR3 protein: CASRGGMATEAFF. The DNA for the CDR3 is TGTGCCAGCAGGGGAGGTATGGCAACGGAAGCTTTCTTT.

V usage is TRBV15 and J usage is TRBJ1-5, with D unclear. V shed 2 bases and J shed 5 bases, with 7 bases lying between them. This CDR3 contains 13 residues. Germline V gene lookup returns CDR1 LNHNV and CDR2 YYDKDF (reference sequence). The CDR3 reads CATSRLSDQPQHF. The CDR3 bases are TGTGCCACCAGCAGACTTTCCGATCAGCCCCAGCATTTT.

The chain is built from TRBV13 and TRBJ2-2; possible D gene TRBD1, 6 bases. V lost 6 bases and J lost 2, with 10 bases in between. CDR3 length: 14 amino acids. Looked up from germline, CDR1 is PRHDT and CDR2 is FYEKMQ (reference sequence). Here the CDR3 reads CASRLGQNTGELFF. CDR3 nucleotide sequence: TGTGCCAGCAGATTGGGACAAAACACCGGGGAGCTGTTTTTT. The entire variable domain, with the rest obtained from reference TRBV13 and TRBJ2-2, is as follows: AAGVIQSPRHLIKEKRETATLKCYPIPRHDTVYWYQQGPGQDPQFLISFYEKMQSDKGSIPDRFSAQQFSDYHSELNMSSLELGDSALYFCASRLGQNTGELFFGEGSRLTVL.

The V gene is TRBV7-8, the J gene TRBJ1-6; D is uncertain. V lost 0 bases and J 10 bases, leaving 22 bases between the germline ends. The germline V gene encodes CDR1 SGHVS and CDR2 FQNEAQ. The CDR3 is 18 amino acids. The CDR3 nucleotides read TGTGCCAGCAGCTTAGCTTCGTCGGGGTATGGGCCTAGGTCACCCCTCCACTTT. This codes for CASSLASSGYGPRSPLHF. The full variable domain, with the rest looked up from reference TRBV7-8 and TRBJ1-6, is GAGVSQSPRYKVAKRGQDVALRCDPISGHVSLFWYQQALGQGPEFLTYFQNEAQLDKSGLPSDRFFAERPEGSVSTLKIQRTQQEDSAVYLCASSLASSGYGPRSPLHFGNGTRLTVT.

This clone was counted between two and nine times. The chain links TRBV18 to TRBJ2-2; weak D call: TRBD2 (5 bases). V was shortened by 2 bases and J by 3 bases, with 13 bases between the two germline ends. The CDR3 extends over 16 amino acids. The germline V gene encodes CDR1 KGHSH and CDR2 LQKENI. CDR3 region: CASSPERILYTGELFF. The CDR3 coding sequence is TGTGCCAGCTCACCAGAGCGGATCTTGTACACCGGGGAGCTGTTTTTT.

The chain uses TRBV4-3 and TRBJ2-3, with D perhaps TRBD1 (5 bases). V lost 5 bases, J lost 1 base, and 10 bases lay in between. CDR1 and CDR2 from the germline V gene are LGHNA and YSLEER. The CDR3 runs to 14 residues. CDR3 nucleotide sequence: TGCGCCAGCAGCTACCTGGGGCGCACAGATACGCAGTATTTT. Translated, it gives CASSYLGRTDTQYF.

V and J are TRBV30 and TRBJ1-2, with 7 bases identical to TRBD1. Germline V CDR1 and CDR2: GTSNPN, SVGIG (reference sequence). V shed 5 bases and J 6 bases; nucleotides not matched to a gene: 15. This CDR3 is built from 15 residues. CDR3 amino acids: CAWGGGDSPPDGYTF. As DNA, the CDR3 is TGTGCCTGGGGTGGTGGGGACAGCCCACCTGATGGCTACACCTTC.

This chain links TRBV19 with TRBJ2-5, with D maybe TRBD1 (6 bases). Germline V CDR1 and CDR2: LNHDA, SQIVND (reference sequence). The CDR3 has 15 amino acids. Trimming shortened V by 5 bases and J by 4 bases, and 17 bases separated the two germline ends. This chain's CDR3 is CASSPQDSRAETQYF. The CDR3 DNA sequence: TGTGCCAGTAGTCCTCAGGACAGTAGGGCAGAGACCCAGTACTTC. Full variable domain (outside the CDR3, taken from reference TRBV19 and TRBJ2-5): DGGITQSPKYLFRKEGQNVTLSCEQNLNHDAMYWYRQDPGQGLRLIYYSQIVNDFQKGDIAEGYSVSREKKESFPLTVTSAQKNPTAFYLCASSPQDSRAETQYFGPGTRLLVL.

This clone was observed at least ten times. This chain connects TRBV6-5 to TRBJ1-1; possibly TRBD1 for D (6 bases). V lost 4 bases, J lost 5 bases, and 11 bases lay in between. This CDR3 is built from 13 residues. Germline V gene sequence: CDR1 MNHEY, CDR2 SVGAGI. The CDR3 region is CASSSPGTTEAFF. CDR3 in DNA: TGTGCCAGCAGTTCCCCCGGGACAACTGAAGCTTTCTTT.

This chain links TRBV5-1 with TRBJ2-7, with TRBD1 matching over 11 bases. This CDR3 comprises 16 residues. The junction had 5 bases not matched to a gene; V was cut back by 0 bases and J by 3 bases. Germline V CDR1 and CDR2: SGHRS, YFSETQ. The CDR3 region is CASSLAPGTGGYEQYF. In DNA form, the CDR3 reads TGCGCCAGCAGCTTGGCCCCCGGGACAGGGGGCTACGAGCAGTACTTC.

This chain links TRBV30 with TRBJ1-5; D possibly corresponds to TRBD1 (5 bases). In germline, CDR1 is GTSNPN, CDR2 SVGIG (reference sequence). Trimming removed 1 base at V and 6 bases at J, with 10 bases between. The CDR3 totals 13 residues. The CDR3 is CAWSGQGSQPQHF. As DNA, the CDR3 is TGTGCCTGGAGTGGGCAGGGTAGTCAGCCCCAGCATTTT.

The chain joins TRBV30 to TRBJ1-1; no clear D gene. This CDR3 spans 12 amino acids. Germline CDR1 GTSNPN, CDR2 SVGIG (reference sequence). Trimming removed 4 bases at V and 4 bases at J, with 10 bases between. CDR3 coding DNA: TGTGCCTGGACGATAGTTGCCACTGAAGCTTTCTTT. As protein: CAWTIVATEAFF.

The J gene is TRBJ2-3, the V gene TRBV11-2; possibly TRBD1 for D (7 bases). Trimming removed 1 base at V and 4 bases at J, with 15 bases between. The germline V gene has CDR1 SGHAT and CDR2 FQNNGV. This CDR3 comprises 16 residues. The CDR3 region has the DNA TGTGCCAGCAGCTTAGTCGGAGGGGGCAGCGCAGATACGCAGTATTTT. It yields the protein CASSLVGGGSADTQYF. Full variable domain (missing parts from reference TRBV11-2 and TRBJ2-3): EAGVAQSPRYKIIEKRQSVAFWCNPISGHATLYWYQQILGQGPKLLIQFQNNGVVDDSQLPKDRFSAERLKGVDSTLKIQPAKLEDSAVYLCASSLVGGGSADTQYFGPGTRLTVL.

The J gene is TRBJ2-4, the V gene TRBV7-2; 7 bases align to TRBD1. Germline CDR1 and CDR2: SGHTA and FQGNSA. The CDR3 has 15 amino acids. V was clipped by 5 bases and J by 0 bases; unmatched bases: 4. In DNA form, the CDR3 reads TGTGCCAGCAGCCGGGACAGCTTAGCCAAAAACATTCAGTACTTC. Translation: CASSRDSLAKNIQYF.

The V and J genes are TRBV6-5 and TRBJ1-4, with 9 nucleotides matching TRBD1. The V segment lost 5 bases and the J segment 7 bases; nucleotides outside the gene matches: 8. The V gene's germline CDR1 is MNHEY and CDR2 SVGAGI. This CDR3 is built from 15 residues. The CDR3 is CASSPLGTGSEKLFF. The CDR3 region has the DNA TGTGCCAGCAGTCCCCTTGGGACAGGGAGTGAAAAACTGTTTTTT.

The CDR3 nucleotides are TGCGCCAGCACGGGACTTCTTAAGGGAACTGAAGCTTTCTTT. As protein: CASTGLLKGTEAFF. J is TRBJ1-1 and V is TRBV23-1; maybe TRBD1 (5 bases). TRBV23-1 is placed among ORFs of uncertain function. CDR3 length equals 14 residues. V dropped 7 bases and J dropped 5 bases, with 17 bases sitting between them.

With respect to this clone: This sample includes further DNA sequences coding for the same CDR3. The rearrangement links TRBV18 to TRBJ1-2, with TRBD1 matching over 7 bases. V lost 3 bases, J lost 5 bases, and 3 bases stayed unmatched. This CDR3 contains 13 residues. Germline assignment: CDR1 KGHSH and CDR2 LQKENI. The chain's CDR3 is CASSPGTAYGYTF. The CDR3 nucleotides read TGTGCCAGCTCACCCGGGACAGCTTATGGCTACACCTTC.